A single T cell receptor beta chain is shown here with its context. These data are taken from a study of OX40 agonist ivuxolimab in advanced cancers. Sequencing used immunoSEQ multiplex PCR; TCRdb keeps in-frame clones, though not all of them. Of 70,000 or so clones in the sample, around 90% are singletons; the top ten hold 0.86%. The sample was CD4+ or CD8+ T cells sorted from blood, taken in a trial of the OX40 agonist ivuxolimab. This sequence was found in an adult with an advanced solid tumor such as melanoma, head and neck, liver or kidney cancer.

In nucleotides, the CDR3 is TGCGCCAGCAGCTTGGCGCTAGCGGGAACCGGGGAGCTGTTTTTT. It encodes CASSLALAGTGELFF. The chain is built from TRBV5-1 and TRBJ2-2, with 9 bases fitting TRBD2. Germline CDR1 and CDR2: SGHRS and YFSETQ. Trimming cost V 0 bases and J 5 bases; bases outside gene matches: 2. This CDR3 region has 15 residues.